This TCR beta chain derives from a study of cytomegalovirus exposure and HLA in healthy donors. The CDR3 is 16 amino acids. Germline assignment: CDR1 KGHSH and CDR2 LQKENI. Trimming cost V 5 bases and J 1 base, with 15 bases left between them. A multiplex PCR was run with 60 Vbeta primers and 13 Jbeta primers. Repertoires were generated with immunoSEQ multiplex PCR, while TCRdb's copy carries only in-frame clones and drops some. Among around 130,000 clones listed, about 8.5% were seen once. This clone occurred a few times. The sequence was obtained from a man in his forties in good health and CMV-seronegative. The material sequenced was PBMCs. The chain joins TRBV18 to TRBJ1-5, with a weak D call TRBD1 (5 bases). CDR3 nucleotides: TGTGCCAGCTCAGGAACCAGGGTGAGGAGCAATCAGCCCCAGCATTTT. It translates to CASSGTRVRSNQPQHF.